The 24 T cell receptor beta chains reported below all come from one sample, sequenced in a study of OX40 agonist ivuxolimab in advanced cancers. The table came from immunoSEQ multiplex PCR; TCRdb's copy has only in-frame clones and leaves some out. The table records some 100,000 clones, around 94% of them present only once. Sample: CD4+ or CD8+ T cells sorted from blood, taken in a trial of the OX40 agonist ivuxolimab. The receptor source for this set is an adult with an advanced solid tumor such as melanoma, head and neck, liver or kidney cancer.

The gene calls are TRBV15 and TRBJ1-1; 12 bases fit TRBD1. The germline gives CDR1 LNHNV, CDR2 YYDKDF (reference sequence). Trimming removed 1 base from V and 8 bases from J; junction bases left unmatched: 5. The CDR3 contains 15 residues. The CDR3 nucleotides are TGTGCCACCAGCAGAGTTGGGGACAGGGGGCGAGAAGCTTTCTTT. Its protein product is CATSRVGDRGREAFF.

The genes are TRBV5-4 and TRBJ1-2; D is perhaps TRBD1 (6 bases). Germline V gives CDR1 SGHNT, CDR2 YYREEE (reference sequence). The CDR3 has 16 amino acids. Between the trimmed V and J ends, which lost 0 bases and 4 bases, there was a span of 16 bases. The CDR3 region has the DNA TGTGCCAGCAGCTTGGAGGGGGGTCAGGTTATCTATGGCTACACCTTC. Translated: CASSLEGGQVIYGYTF.

The chain is built from TRBV28 and TRBJ1-5; D gene uncertain. The CDR3 length is 13 residues. Between the trimmed V and J ends, which lost 3 bases and 6 bases, there was a span of 9 bases. CDR1 and CDR2 (germline): MDHEN, SYDVKM. The CDR3 is CASSLTIPQPQHF. For the CDR3, the DNA is TGTGCCAGCAGTTTGACCATCCCTCAGCCCCAGCATTTT.

The chain has TRBV11-2 and TRBJ2-1; no clear D gene. V dropped 5 bases and J dropped 4 bases, with 18 bases sitting between them. Germline CDR1 reads SGHAT; CDR2 reads FQNNGV. CDR3 size: 16 residues. CDR3 coding DNA: TGTGCCAGCAGCCCCTGGTCGCGGTCAAGTTACAATGAGCAGTTCTTC. This codes for CASSPWSRSSYNEQFF. The full variable domain, with the rest looked up from reference TRBV11-2 and TRBJ2-1, is EAGVAQSPRYKIIEKRQSVAFWCNPISGHATLYWYQQILGQGPKLLIQFQNNGVVDDSQLPKDRFSAERLKGVDSTLKIQPAKLEDSAVYLCASSPWSRSSYNEQFFGPGTRLTVL.

The V gene is TRBV25-1, the J gene TRBJ1-2, with D possibly matching TRBD1 (5 bases). CDR1 is MGHDK and CDR2 is SYGVNS in the germline V gene. The V end lost 4 bases, the J end lost 6 bases, and 12 bases lay between the germline ends. The CDR3 spans 13 residues. CDR3 nucleotide sequence: TGTGCCAGCAGTGCGGCGGTCAGGGATGGCTACACCTTC. Protein: CASSAAVRDGYTF.

This rearrangement joins TRBV11-2 to TRBJ1-4; possible D gene TRBD1, 6 bases. V was pared by 5 bases and J by 8 bases, with 12 bases between. Germline loops: CDR1 SGHAT, CDR2 FQNNGV. This CDR3 spans 13 amino acids. CDR3 bases: TGTGCCAGCAGCCCCGGGACATCCGAAAAACTGTTTTTT. This sequence encodes CASSPGTSEKLFF.

V usage is TRBV7-9 and J usage is TRBJ2-1, with 8 bases identical to TRBD1. V lost 4 bases, J lost 1 base, and 3 bases stayed unmatched. The CDR3 sequence is 15 residues long. The germline V gene encodes CDR1 SEHNR and CDR2 FQNEAQ (reference sequence). Written as DNA, the CDR3 is TGTGCCAGCAGCTCCGACAGGGGTTCCTACAATGAGCAGTTCTTC. Translating gives CASSSDRGSYNEQFF.

This clone was recorded a few times. The chain joins TRBV11-2 to TRBJ1-1; TRBD1 agrees at 7 bases. CDR3 length: 13 residues. V lost 2 bases, J lost 5 bases, and 2 bases stayed unmatched. Germline V gives CDR1 SGHAT, CDR2 FQNNGV. This CDR3 reads CASSLTGVTEAFF. The CDR3 DNA is TGTGCCAGCAGCTTAACAGGGGTAACTGAAGCTTTCTTT.

Here the CDR3 DNA reads TGTGCCACCAGCAGAGATGGGGCGGCCAATCAGCCCCAGCATTTT. This encodes CATSRDGAANQPQHF. This rearrangement joins TRBV15 to TRBJ1-5, with D possibly being TRBD1 (5 bases). The V and J ends lost 0 bases and 3 bases respectively, with 9 bases between them. Germline loops: CDR1 LNHNV, CDR2 YYDKDF (reference sequence). The CDR3 is 15 residues long.

V is TRBV9 and J is TRBJ2-3, with 10 bases that match TRBD2. V trimming: 4 bases; J trimming: 1 base; junction bases outside the gene matches: 6. This CDR3 comprises 16 residues. The germline gives CDR1 SGDLS, CDR2 YYNGEE. The CDR3 spells CASSTSGGAGTDTQYF. CDR3 coding DNA: TGTGCCAGCAGCACAAGCGGGGGGGCAGGCACAGATACGCAGTATTTT.

The V call is TRBV13, the J call TRBJ2-3; D call uncertain. Germline V lookup: CDR1 PRHDT, CDR2 FYEKMQ (reference sequence). Trimming removed 3 bases from V and 1 base from J, with 8 bases in between. This CDR3 is built from 14 residues. The CDR3 nucleotides are TGTGCCAGCAGCTTTAGGGCCCGCACAGATACGCAGTATTTT. Its translation is CASSFRARTDTQYF.

This chain joins TRBV4-1 and TRBJ2-5, with D uncertain. Between the trimmed V and J ends, which lost 0 bases and 7 bases, there was a span of 6 bases. CDR1 and CDR2 (germline): MGHRA, YSYEKL. This CDR3 has 12 residues. CDR3 region: CASSQDLGTQYF. In DNA, the CDR3 is TGCGCCAGCAGCCAAGACTTGGGGACCCAGTACTTC.

CDR3 in amino acids: CASSLGTSWQETQYF. The CDR3 nucleotides read TGTGCCAGCAGCTTAGGGACTAGCTGGCAAGAGACCCAGTACTTC. The chain employs TRBV11-2 and TRBJ2-5; 8 bases match TRBD2. The germline V gene encodes CDR1 SGHAT and CDR2 FQNNGV. Losses at the gene ends were 1 base for V and 2 bases for J; bases not matched to a gene: 3. CDR3 size: 15 residues.

This rearrangement joins TRBV27 to TRBJ1-2, with 7 bases lining up with TRBD1. Germline V gene data show CDR1 as MNHEY and CDR2 as SMNVEV (reference sequence). V was pared by 5 bases and J by 4 bases, with 7 bases of the junction left unmatched. This CDR3 has 14 amino acids. The CDR3 sequence is CASSQKGQFYGYTF. The CDR3 nucleotides read TGTGCCAGCAGTCAGAAGGGACAGTTCTATGGCTACACCTTC.

V usage is TRBV6-1 and J usage is TRBJ2-7; the D gene is possibly TRBD1 (6 bases). The CDR3 extends over 16 amino acids. The V gene's germline CDR1 is MNHNS and CDR2 SASEGT. V gave up 0 bases and J gave up 2 bases, with 14 bases separating them. The CDR3 DNA reads TGTGCCAGCAGTGAAGCGCAAGTGGACAGAGCCTACGAGCAGTACTTC. Protein sequence: CASSEAQVDRAYEQYF.

The CDR3 nucleotides are TGTGCCAGCAGCGCGACCGCCAGGACAGGGGGTCACGACGAGCAGTACTTC. Its protein is CASSATARTGGHDEQYF. The V and J genes are TRBV7-2 and TRBJ2-7, with 10 bases fitting TRBD1. The V segment lost 5 bases and the J segment 5 bases; nucleotides outside the gene matches: 15. The CDR3 loop spans 17 amino acids. The germline V gene encodes CDR1 SGHTA and CDR2 FQGNSA.

The rearrangement uses TRBV2 and TRBJ1-3; the match to TRBD1 covers 7 bases. The CDR3 runs 13 residues. CDR1 SNHLY and CDR2 FYNNEI come from the germline V gene. V shed 5 bases, J shed 4 bases, and the junction held 2 bases outside the gene matches. Here the CDR3 DNA reads TGTGCCAGCAGTCGGACAGGAGGAAACACCATATATTTT. The encoded protein is CASSRTGGNTIYF.

V is TRBV5-4 and J is TRBJ2-6; D possibly corresponds to TRBD2 (5 bases). This CDR3 is built from 16 residues. Germline V gene lookup returns CDR1 SGHNT and CDR2 YYREEE (reference sequence). V was cut by 4 bases and J by 8 bases, with 19 bases left in between. CDR3: CASSQLDWQGTNVLTF. DNA of the CDR3: TGTGCCAGCAGCCAACTGGACTGGCAAGGGACCAACGTCCTGACTTTC.

This clone was seen once. The V gene is TRBV6-1, the J gene TRBJ1-2; 10 bases align to TRBD1. The CDR3 covers 15 residues. Germline V CDR1 and CDR2: MNHNS, SASEGT. The J segment lost 2 bases and the V segment lost 5 bases, leaving 5 bases of the junction unmatched. DNA of the CDR3: TGTGCCAGCAGTATCCGGGACAGGGGAAACTATGGCTACACCTTC. It encodes CASSIRDRGNYGYTF.

The chain carries TRBV29-1 and TRBJ2-1; 14 bases are shared with TRBD2. J gave up 5 bases and V 3 bases, and 6 bases lay outside the gene matches. CDR3 length equals 16 residues. The germline V gene has CDR1 SQVTM and CDR2 ANQGSEA. CDR3 region: CSVDGTSGRSDNEQFF. DNA for the CDR3: TGCAGCGTTGACGGGACTAGCGGGAGATCAGACAATGAGCAGTTCTTC.

The chain recombines TRBV11-2 with TRBJ1-1, with 10 bases aligning to TRBD1. V shed 5 bases, J shed 5 bases, and the junction held 11 bases outside the gene matches. This CDR3 has 16 amino acids. Germline V gene sequence: CDR1 SGHAT, CDR2 FQNNGV. For the CDR3, the DNA is TGTGCCAGCAGCCCGGGGACAGGGGCGGAGGGAACTGAAGCTTTCTTT. Protein sequence: CASSPGTGAEGTEAFF.

This chain links TRBV11-2 with TRBJ1-1; perhaps TRBD1 as D (5 bases). This CDR3 has 12 amino acids. The germline gives CDR1 SGHAT, CDR2 FQNNGV. Deletions cut 1 base from V and 7 bases from J, with 7 bases between. The CDR3 bases are TGTGCCAGCAGCTTAGGAGGGGATGAAGCTTTCTTT. This codes for CASSLGGDEAFF.

The CDR3 reads CASSLRGASLEQYF. In nucleotides, the CDR3 is TGTGCCAGCAGCTTAAGGGGGGCCTCCTTAGAGCAGTACTTC. The chain links TRBV7-6 to TRBJ2-7; the D call may be TRBD1 or TRBD2 (6 bases each). In germline, CDR1 is SGHVS, CDR2 FNYEAQ. The V gene lost 2 bases and the J gene lost 7 bases, with 15 bases spanning the gap. The CDR3 has 14 amino acids. Together with reference TRBV7-6 and TRBJ2-7, the CDR3 gives the full variable domain: GAGVSQSPRYKVTKRGQDVALRCDPISGHVSLYWYRQALGQGPEFLTYFNYEAQQDKSGLPNDRFSAERPEGSISTLTIQRTEQRDSAMYRCASSLRGASLEQYFGPGTRLTVT.

This chain joins TRBV4-3 and TRBJ2-3, with unresolved D. The CDR3 extends over 14 amino acids. Germline CDR1 LGHNA, CDR2 YSLEER. Trimming removed 1 base from V and 8 bases from J, with 13 bases in between. The chain's CDR3 is CASSQAGSAGTQYF. CDR3 in DNA: TGCGCCAGCAGCCAAGCTGGGTCCGCCGGTACGCAGTATTTT.